This T cell receptor beta chain was documented in a study of beta chain features in type 1 diabetes. Whole-study results and caveats: All four CD4+ subsets of Type 1 diabetes patients contained TCRB CDR3s that were moderately but significantly shorter. Patients' naive, central memory and regulatory TCRB repertoires appeared more alike than those of healthy donors. Any PCR bias toward short templates would affect both groups alike.

The CDR3 covers 17 residues. With 3 bases removed from V and 3 bases from J, the gap between germline ends came to 22 bases. With regard to this clone: Its antigen is currently unknown.

Purities in excess of 95% were seen in all sorted populations. The whole isolated RNA underwent reverse transcription, so sequencing captured expressed TCRB transcripts. Produced via immunoSEQ multiplex PCR; TCRdb's table is partial and in-frame only. The profile shows roughly 160,000 clones, 6.5% to 8.5% of them singletons. The chain combines TRBV5-7 with TRBJ2-7; tentatively, D is TRBD1 (6 bases). TRBV5-7 is known as an ORF, though its function is uncertain. Sequences were obtained from central memory CD4+ T cells from blood. This receptor was identified in a man between 18 and 29 years old with type 1 diabetes. The CDR3 is CASSWVLPDRSFYEQYF. The DNA for the CDR3 is TGTGCCAGCAGCTGGGTTCTTCCGGACAGATCCTTCTACGAGCAGTACTTC.